This passage covers 17 T cell receptor beta chains from one sample sequenced in a study of beta chain features in type 1 diabetes. Every bit of the isolated RNA underwent reverse transcription, so sequencing read expressed TCRB transcripts. Sequencing was performed with immunoSEQ multiplex PCR; in TCRdb, only in-frame clones are kept and a portion is missing. This sample has hundreds of thousands of clones; 15% to 20% occur once, and the top ten carry 0.023%. The sequenced sample was naive CD4+ T cells from blood. These receptors all stem from a woman aged 18-35 years in good health.

This sequence joins TRBV7-6 and TRBJ2-5; D perhaps matches TRBD1 (6 bases). V dropped 5 bases and J dropped 2 bases, with 15 bases sitting between them. Germline V gene lookup returns CDR1 SGHVS and CDR2 FNYEAQ. The CDR3 spans 15 residues. This CDR3 is CASSIDPGQQETQYF. The CDR3 DNA follows: TGTGCCAGCAGCATAGACCCGGGACAACAAGAGACCCAGTACTTC.

The V call is TRBV7-9, the J call TRBJ2-7; D possibly uses TRBD1 or TRBD2 (5 bases each). V gave up 3 bases and J gave up 4 bases, with 16 bases separating them. The V gene's germline CDR1 is SEHNR and CDR2 FQNEAQ (reference sequence). The CDR3 consists of 15 residues. CDR3: CASSFLGGSSYEQYF. CDR3 DNA sequence: TGTGCCAGCAGCTTCCTTGGGGGTAGTAGTTACGAGCAGTACTTC.

The sample holds a few counts of this clone. This chain links TRBV5-4 with TRBJ2-3; 8 bases match TRBD2. The J segment lost 0 bases and the V segment lost 0 bases, leaving 0 bases of the junction unmatched. This CDR3 has 15 amino acids. Germline assignment: CDR1 SGHNT and CDR2 YYREEE (reference sequence). The CDR3 sequence: CASSLERESTDTQYF. For the CDR3, the DNA is TGTGCCAGCAGCTTGGAGCGGGAGAGCACAGATACGCAGTATTTT. The full variable domain, its missing parts supplied by reference TRBV5-4 and TRBJ2-3, is ETGVTQSPTHLIKTRGQQVTLRCSSQSGHNTVSWYQQALGQGPQFIFQYYREEENGRGNFPPRFSGLQFPNYSSELNVNALELDDSALYLCASSLERESTDTQYFGPGTRLTVL.

The gene calls are TRBV7-2 and TRBJ1-5; D uncertain. Germline V gene data show CDR1 as SGHTA and CDR2 as FQGNSA. Trimming took off 1 base at V and 6 bases at J, with 16 bases between the two ends. There are 16 residues in the CDR3. CDR3 loop: CASSLVGQVGVQPQHF. The CDR3 DNA is TGTGCCAGCAGCTTAGTTGGTCAGGTTGGGGTTCAGCCCCAGCATTTT.

This clone was seen a few times. V gene TRBV7-9 combines with J gene TRBJ1-2, with 9 positions matching TRBD1. Germline CDR1 and CDR2: SEHNR and FQNEAQ (reference sequence). This CDR3 contains 16 residues. Trimming at V came to 3 bases and at J to 7 bases, leaving 12 bases not matched to a gene. CDR3 in DNA: TGTGCCAGCAGCTTGTCGAACACAGGGGGCAGAAGTGGCTACACCTTC. Amino acids: CASSLSNTGGRSGYTF. Full variable domain (missing parts from reference TRBV7-9 and TRBJ1-2): DTGVSQNPRHKITKRGQNVTFRCDPISEHNRLYWYRQTLGQGPEFLTYFQNEAQLEKSRLLSDRFSAERPKGSFSTLEIQRTEQGDSAMYLCASSLSNTGGRSGYTFGSGTRLTVV.

This chain connects TRBV28 to TRBJ2-5; TRBD2 matches 8 bases. This CDR3 spans 14 amino acids. Germline CDR1 reads MDHEN; CDR2 reads SYDVKM. J lost 4 bases, V lost 7 bases, and 8 bases had no gene match. The CDR3 DNA is TGTGCCAGCATTCCGGGGGGGACCACAGAGACCCAGTACTTC. It translates to CASIPGGTTETQYF.

This chain uses TRBV27 with TRBJ1-4; D remains ambiguous. The CDR3 sequence is 13 residues long. Germline-derived CDR1 and CDR2 are MNHEY and SMNVEV (reference sequence). V dropped 3 bases and J dropped 4 bases, with 6 bases sitting between them. The CDR3 coding sequence is TGTGCCAGCAGTTTCGGTTTTAATGAAAAACTGTTTTTT. It encodes CASSFGFNEKLFF.

The genes are TRBV18 and TRBJ2-5; D gene ambiguous. This CDR3 contains 14 residues. Trimming cost V 3 bases and J 0 bases, with 8 bases left between them. Germline loops: CDR1 KGHSH, CDR2 LQKENI. The CDR3 sequence is CASSPRGDQETQYF. CDR3 nucleotide sequence: TGTGCCAGCTCACCGAGAGGAGACCAAGAGACCCAGTACTTC.

This clone was picked up a small number of times. V gene TRBV5-1 combines with J gene TRBJ2-3, with D unresolved. The germline gives CDR1 SGHRS, CDR2 YFSETQ. V lost 0 bases and J lost 4, with 9 bases in between. There are 14 residues in the CDR3. The CDR3 nucleotides are TGCGCCAGCAGCTTGGATGTGGACGCAGATACGCAGTATTTT. It is translated as CASSLDVDADTQYF.

The genes are TRBV29-1 and TRBJ1-1; TRBD1 might be the D (6 bases). This CDR3 region has 14 residues. Per the germline V gene, CDR1 is SQVTM and CDR2 is ANQGSEA. Between the trimmed V and J ends, which lost 6 bases and 2 bases, there was a span of 16 bases. CDR3 in amino acids: CSVTQQGRNTEAFF. The CDR3 DNA reads TGCAGCGTCACACAACAGGGCCGTAACACTGAAGCTTTCTTT. The variable domain in full, completed from reference TRBV29-1 and TRBJ1-1, reads SAVISQKPSRDICQRGTSLTIQCQVDSQVTMMFWYRQQPGQSLTLIATANQGSEATYESGFVIDKFPISRPNLTFSTLTVSNMSPEDSSIYLCSVTQQGRNTEAFFGQGTRLTVV.

A word on this clone: This sample also contains other DNA sequences that code for the same CDR3. J is TRBJ2-4 and V is TRBV18; the match to TRBD2 covers 8 bases. The J segment lost 8 bases and the V segment lost 3 bases, leaving 0 bases of the junction unmatched. Per the germline V gene, CDR1 is KGHSH and CDR2 is LQKENI. This CDR3 is 12 amino acids long. The chain's CDR3 is CASSPGGDIQYF. The CDR3 coding sequence is TGTGCCAGCTCACCCGGGGGGGACATTCAGTACTTC.

V and J are TRBV7-9 and TRBJ2-5; 7 nucleotides align to TRBD1. The CDR3 spans 14 residues. Germline loops: CDR1 SEHNR, CDR2 FQNEAQ (reference sequence). V gave up 4 bases and J gave up 4 bases; unmatched junction bases: 6. The CDR3 sequence is CASSSSGTAETQYF. As DNA, the CDR3 is TGTGCCAGCAGCTCATCCGGGACAGCAGAGACCCAGTACTTC.

The rearrangement uses TRBV7-9 and TRBJ2-2; D is unresolved. Deletions cut 2 bases from V and 0 bases from J, with 13 bases between. This CDR3 is 17 amino acids long. Germline V gene data show CDR1 as SEHNR and CDR2 as FQNEAQ (reference sequence). The CDR3 protein is CASSLIMVVANTGELFF. CDR3 nucleotide sequence: TGTGCCAGCAGCTTAATTATGGTGGTGGCGAACACCGGGGAGCTGTTTTTT.

This clone has more than one count but fewer than ten. The V gene is TRBV7-9, the J gene TRBJ2-6; 7 positions agree with TRBD2. With V trimmed by 1 base and J by 0 bases, 9 bases remained unmatched. Germline lookup yields CDR1 SEHNR and CDR2 FQNEAQ (reference sequence). CDR3 length: 19 amino acids. As DNA, the CDR3 is TGTGCCAGCAGCTTAGGAGGCGGGAGATTTACCTCTGGGGCCAACGTCCTGACTTTC. Protein product: CASSLGGGRFTSGANVLTF.

This clone has a handful of counts. The genes are TRBV7-6 and TRBJ2-5; D possibly corresponds to TRBD2 (6 bases). V shed 6 bases and J shed 5 bases, with 13 bases lying between them. CDR3 size: 13 residues. CDR1 is SGHVS, CDR2 FNYEAQ, per germline. The CDR3, as DNA: TGTGCCAGCAGGCGGGGAGGTGATGAGACCCAGTACTTC. Its protein is CASRRGGDETQYF. The full variable domain, completed using reference TRBV7-6 and TRBJ2-5, is GAGVSQSPRYKVTKRGQDVALRCDPISGHVSLYWYRQALGQGPEFLTYFNYEAQQDKSGLPNDRFSAERPEGSISTLTIQRTEQRDSAMYRCASRRGGDETQYFGPGTRLLVL.

The J gene is TRBJ2-3, the V gene TRBV23-1, with a weak D call TRBD2 (5 bases). TRBV23-1 is reported as an ORF; its role is uncertain. V lost 4 bases and J 4 bases, leaving 21 bases between the germline ends. The CDR3 extends over 17 amino acids. Written as DNA, the CDR3 is TGCGCCAGCAGTCCAGGTTTTGGACTGAGGAAACCAGATACGCAGTATTTT. Residues: CASSPGFGLRKPDTQYF.

The J gene is TRBJ1-2, the V gene TRBV4-1, with D unresolved. Germline CDR1 is MGHRA and CDR2 is YSYEKL. V lost 0 bases and J 4 bases, leaving 9 bases between the germline ends. This CDR3 is built from 14 residues. The CDR3 nucleotides are TGCGCCAGCAGCCAAGATTGGGGATTCTATGGCTACACCTTC. Translated, it gives CASSQDWGFYGYTF.